This TCR beta chain was recorded in a study of blood T cell repertoires in COVID-19. Study-wide background: COVID-19 samples, acute and convalescent, were from the United States, Italy and Spain. PBMCs, B-cell-depleted T cells, or T cells were the source of the cDNA or gDNA that made up the material.

TCRdb's copy holds only in-frame clones and misses some; the assay was immunoSEQ multiplex PCR. The data hold some 110,000 clones, with approximately 87% observed a single time. The CDR3 consists of 16 residues. The germline CDR1 and CDR2 sequences are MGHRA and YSYEKL. With V trimmed by 1 base and J by 6 bases, 6 bases remained unmatched. This sequence joins TRBV4-1 and TRBJ1-5, with 10 bases matching TRBD1. Sequenced: peripheral blood. This clonotype was obtained from a man aged 25-45 years with acute or convalescent COVID-19. The CDR3: CASSQATGGRVQPQHF. The CDR3 region has the DNA TGCGCCAGCAGCCAAGCGACAGGGGGCAGGGTTCAGCCCCAGCATTTT.